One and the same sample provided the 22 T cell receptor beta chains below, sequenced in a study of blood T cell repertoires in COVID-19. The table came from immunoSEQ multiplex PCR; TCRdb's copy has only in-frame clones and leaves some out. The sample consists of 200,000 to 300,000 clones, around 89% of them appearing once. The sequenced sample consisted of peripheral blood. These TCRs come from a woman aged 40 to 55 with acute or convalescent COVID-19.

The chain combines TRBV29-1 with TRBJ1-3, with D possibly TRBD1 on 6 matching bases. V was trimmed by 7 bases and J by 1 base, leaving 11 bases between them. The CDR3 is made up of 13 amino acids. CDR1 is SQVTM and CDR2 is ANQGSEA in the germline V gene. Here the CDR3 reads CSATQGSGNTIYF. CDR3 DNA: TGCAGCGCCACTCAGGGGTCTGGAAACACCATATATTTT.

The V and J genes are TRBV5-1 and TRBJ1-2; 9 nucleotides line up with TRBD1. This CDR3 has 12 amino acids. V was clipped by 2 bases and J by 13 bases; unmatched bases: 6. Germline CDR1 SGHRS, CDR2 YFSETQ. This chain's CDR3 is CASSFTGTGRTF. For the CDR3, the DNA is TGCGCCAGCAGCTTTACCGGGACAGGGCGCACCTTC.

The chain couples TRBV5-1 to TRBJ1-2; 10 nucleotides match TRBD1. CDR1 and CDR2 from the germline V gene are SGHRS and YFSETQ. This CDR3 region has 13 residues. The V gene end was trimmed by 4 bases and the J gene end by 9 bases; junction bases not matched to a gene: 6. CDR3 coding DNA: TGCGCCAGCAGCCCGGGACAGGGGTACAGCTACACCTTC. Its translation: CASSPGQGYSYTF.

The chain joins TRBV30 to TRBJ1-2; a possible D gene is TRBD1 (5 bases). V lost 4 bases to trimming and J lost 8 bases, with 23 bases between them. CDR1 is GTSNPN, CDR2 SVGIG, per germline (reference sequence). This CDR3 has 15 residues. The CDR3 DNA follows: TGTGCCTGGAACCTCTTTTTGGGGCCAGGCGAAGGCTACACCTTC. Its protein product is CAWNLFLGPGEGYTF. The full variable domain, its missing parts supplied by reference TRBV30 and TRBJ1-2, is SQTIHQWPATLVQPVGSPLSLECTVEGTSNPNLYWYRQAAGRGLQLLFYSVGIGQISSEVPQNLSASRPQDRQFILSSKKLLLSDSGFYLCAWNLFLGPGEGYTFGSGTRLTVV.

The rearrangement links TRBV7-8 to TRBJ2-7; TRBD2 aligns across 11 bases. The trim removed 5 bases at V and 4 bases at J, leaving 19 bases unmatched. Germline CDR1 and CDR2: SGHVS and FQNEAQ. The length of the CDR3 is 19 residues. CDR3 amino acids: CASSPPGLAAIPLGYEQYV. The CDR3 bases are TGTGCCAGCAGCCCCCCGGGACTAGCGGCAATCCCCCTGGGATACGAGCAGTACGTC.

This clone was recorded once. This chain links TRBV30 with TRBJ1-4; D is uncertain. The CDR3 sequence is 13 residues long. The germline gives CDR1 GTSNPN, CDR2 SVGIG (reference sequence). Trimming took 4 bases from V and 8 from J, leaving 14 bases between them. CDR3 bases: TGTGCCTGGAAGTCTGGGAGGTGGGAAAAACTGTTTTTT. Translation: CAWKSGRWEKLFF.

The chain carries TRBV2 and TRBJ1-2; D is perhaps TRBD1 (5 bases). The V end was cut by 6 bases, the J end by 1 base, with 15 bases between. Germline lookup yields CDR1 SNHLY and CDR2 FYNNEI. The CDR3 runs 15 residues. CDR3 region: CASSEEGRINYGYTF. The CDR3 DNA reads TGTGCCAGCAGCGAGGAGGGACGGATTAACTATGGCTACACCTTC.

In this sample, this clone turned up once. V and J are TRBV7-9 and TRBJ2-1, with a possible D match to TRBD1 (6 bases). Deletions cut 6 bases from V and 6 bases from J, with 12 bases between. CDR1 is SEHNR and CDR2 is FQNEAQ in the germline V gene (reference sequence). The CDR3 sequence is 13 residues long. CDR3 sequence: CASSYRVGNEQFF. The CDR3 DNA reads TGTGCCAGCAGTTACAGGGTCGGCAATGAGCAGTTCTTC.

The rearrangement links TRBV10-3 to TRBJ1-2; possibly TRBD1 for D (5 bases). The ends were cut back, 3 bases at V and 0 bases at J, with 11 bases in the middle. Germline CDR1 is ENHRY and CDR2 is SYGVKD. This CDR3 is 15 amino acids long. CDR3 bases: TGTGCCATCAGTGATCCGCAGGGTGCTAACTATGGCTACACCTTC. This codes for CAISDPQGANYGYTF.

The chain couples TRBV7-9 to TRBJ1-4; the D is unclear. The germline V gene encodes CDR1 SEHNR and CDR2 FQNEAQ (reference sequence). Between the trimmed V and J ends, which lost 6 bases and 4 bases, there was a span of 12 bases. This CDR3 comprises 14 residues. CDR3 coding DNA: TGTGCCAGCAGTCGGGAATGGGGTAATGAAAAACTGTTTTTT. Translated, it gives CASSREWGNEKLFF.

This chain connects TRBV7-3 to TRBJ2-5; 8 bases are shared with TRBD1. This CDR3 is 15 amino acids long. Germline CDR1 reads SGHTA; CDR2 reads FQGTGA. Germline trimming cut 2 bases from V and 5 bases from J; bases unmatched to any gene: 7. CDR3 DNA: TGTGCCAGCAGCTTATCCAGGGGGCTCGCGGAGACCCAGTACTTC. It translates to CASSLSRGLAETQYF.

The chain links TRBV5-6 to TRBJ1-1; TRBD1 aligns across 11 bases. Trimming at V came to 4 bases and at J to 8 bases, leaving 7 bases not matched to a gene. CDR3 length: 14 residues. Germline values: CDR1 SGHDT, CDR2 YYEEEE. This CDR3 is CASSTRTGGLEAFF. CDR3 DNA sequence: TGTGCCAGCAGCACACGGACAGGGGGCCTCGAAGCTTTCTTT. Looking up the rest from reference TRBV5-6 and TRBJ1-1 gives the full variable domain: DAGVTQSPTHLIKTRGQQVTLRCSPKSGHDTVSWYQQALGQGPQFIFQYYEEEERQRGNFPDRFSGHQFPNYSSELNVNALLLGDSALYLCASSTRTGGLEAFFGQGTRLTVV.

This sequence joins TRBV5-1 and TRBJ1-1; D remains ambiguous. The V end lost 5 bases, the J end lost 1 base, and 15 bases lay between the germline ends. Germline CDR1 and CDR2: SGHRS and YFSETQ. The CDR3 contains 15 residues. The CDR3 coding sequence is TGCGCCAGCAGTGGAGATGGTATGGGGAACACTGAAGCTTTCTTT. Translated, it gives CASSGDGMGNTEAFF.

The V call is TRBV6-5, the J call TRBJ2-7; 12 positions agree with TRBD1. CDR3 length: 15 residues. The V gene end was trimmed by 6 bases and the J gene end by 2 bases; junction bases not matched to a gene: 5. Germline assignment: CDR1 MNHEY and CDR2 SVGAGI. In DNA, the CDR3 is TGTGCCAGCAGGACCGGGACAGGGGGCACCTACGAGCAGTACGTC. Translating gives CASRTGTGGTYEQYV.

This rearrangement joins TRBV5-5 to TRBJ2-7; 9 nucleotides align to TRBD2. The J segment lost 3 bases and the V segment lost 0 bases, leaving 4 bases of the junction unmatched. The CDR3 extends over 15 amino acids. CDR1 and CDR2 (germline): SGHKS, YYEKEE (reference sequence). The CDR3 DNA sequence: TGTGCCAGCAGCTTGGCAGGTAGCGGGGGCTACGAGCAGTACGTC. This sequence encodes CASSLAGSGGYEQYV.

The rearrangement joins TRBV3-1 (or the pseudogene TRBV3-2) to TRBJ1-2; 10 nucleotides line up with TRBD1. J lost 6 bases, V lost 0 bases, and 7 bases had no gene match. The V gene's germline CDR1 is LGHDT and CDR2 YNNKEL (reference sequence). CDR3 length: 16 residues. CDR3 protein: CASSQDGTGVLDGYTF. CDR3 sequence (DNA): TGTGCCAGCAGCCAAGACGGGACAGGGGTTCTGGATGGCTACACCTTC.

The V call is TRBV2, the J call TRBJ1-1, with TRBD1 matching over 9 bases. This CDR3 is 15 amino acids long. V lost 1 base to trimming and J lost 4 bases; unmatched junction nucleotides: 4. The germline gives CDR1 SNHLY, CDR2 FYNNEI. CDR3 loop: CASSEVGQGATEAFF. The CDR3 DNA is TGTGCCAGCAGTGAAGTGGGACAGGGAGCCACTGAAGCTTTCTTT.

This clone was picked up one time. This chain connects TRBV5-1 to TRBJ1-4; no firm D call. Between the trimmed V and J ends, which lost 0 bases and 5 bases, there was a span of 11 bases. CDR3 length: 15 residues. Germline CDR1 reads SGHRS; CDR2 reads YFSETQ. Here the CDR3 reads CASSLATRVNEKLFF. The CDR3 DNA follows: TGCGCCAGCAGCTTGGCTACCCGCGTGAATGAAAAACTGTTTTTT.

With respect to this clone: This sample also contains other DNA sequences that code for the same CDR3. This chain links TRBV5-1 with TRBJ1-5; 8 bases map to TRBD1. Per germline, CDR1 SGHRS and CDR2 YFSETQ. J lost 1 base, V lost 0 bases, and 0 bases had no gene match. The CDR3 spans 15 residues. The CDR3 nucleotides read TGCGCCAGCAGCTTGGGACAGGGGAGCAATCAGCCCCAGCATTTT. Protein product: CASSLGQGSNQPQHF.

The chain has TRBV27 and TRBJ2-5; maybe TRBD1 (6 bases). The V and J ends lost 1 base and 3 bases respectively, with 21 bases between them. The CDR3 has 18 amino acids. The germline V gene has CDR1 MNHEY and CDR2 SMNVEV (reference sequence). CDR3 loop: CASSLFTEQGRPKETQYF. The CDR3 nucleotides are TGTGCCAGCAGTTTATTCACAGAACAGGGAAGGCCAAAAGAGACCCAGTACTTC.

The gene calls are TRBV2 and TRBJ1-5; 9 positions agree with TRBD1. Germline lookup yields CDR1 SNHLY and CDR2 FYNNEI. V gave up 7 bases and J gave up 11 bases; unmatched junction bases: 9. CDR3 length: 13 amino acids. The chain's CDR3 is CASTRQGVEAQHF. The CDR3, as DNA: TGTGCCAGCACTAGACAGGGGGTAGAAGCCCAGCATTTT. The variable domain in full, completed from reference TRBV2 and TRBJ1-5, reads EPEVTQTPSHQVTQMGQEVILRCVPISNHLYFYWYRQILGQKVEFLVSFYNNEISEKSEIFDDQFSVERPDGSNFTLKIRSTKLEDSAMYFCASTRQGVEAQHFGDGTRLSIL.

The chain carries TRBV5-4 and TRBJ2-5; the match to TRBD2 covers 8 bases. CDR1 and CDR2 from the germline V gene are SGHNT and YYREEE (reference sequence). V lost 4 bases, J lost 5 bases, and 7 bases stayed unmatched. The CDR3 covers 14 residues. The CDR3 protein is CASSPGTSQETQYF. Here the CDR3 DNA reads TGTGCCAGCAGCCCGGGGACTAGTCAGGAGACCCAGTACTTC. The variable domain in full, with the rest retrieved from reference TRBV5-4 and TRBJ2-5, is ETGVTQSPTHLIKTRGQQVTLRCSSQSGHNTVSWYQQALGQGPQFIFQYYREEENGRGNFPPRFSGLQFPNYSSELNVNALELDDSALYLCASSPGTSQETQYFGPGTRLLVL.